This passage covers 31 T cell receptor beta chains from one sample sequenced in a study of shared clonotypes between healthy human individuals (TCRdb year 2020). The library was made by the immunoSEQ multiplex PCR assay. TCRdb carries this immuneACCESS record with in-frame sequences only. Its versions omit some clonotypes, under half of them owing to an unresolved V gene in the studies checked, with the rest unexplained. The sample table contains some 1 million clones; only one count was recorded for about 70% of them. The ten biggest clones cover about 1.5% of the sample. Specimen: memory CD4+ T cells sorted from blood. The cell subset or site tag for this specimen amounts to: CD45RA-negative fraction. The receptor set was obtained from a man between 18 and 29 years old in good health.

This clone occurred a few times. The chain employs TRBV5-1 and TRBJ2-2, with D unresolved. Germline CDR1 SGHRS, CDR2 YFSETQ. The V end lost 7 bases, the J end lost 0 bases, and 13 bases lay between the germline ends. The CDR3 extends over 15 amino acids. CDR3: CASRATTANTGELFF. CDR3 nucleotides: TGCGCCAGCCGCGCGACCACCGCGAACACCGGGGAGCTGTTTTTT.

The chain recombines TRBV27 with TRBJ1-2; D is ambiguous. This CDR3 is 14 amino acids long. Trimming cost V 2 bases and J 5 bases, with 12 bases left between them. Germline CDR1 and CDR2: MNHEY and SMNVEV (reference sequence). The DNA for the CDR3 is TGTGCCAGCAGTTTACGGGAATTGGGGTATGGCTACACCTTC. As protein: CASSLRELGYGYTF.

V is TRBV6-5 and J is TRBJ2-7; no firm D call. Germline lookup yields CDR1 MNHEY and CDR2 SVGAGI. This CDR3 has 15 residues. Trimming took 0 bases from V and 7 from J, leaving 16 bases between them. The CDR3 bases are TGTGCCAGCAGTTACTCGAGTACGGCCAGAGGAGAGCAGTACTTC. It codes for CASSYSSTARGEQYF.

The J gene is TRBJ2-5, the V gene TRBV7-8; no definite D call. The CDR3 totals 16 residues. The germline V gene has CDR1 SGHVS and CDR2 FQNEAQ. V dropped 1 base and J dropped 7 bases, with 19 bases sitting between them. For the CDR3, the DNA is TGTGCCAGCAGCTTAGAGGCTTCCGGCCCCCTGGGGACCCAGTACTTC. It encodes CASSLEASGPLGTQYF.

This chain uses TRBV15 with TRBJ2-3; TRBD2 agrees at 7 bases. Trimming cost V 1 base and J 4 bases; bases outside gene matches: 8. The CDR3 loop spans 16 amino acids. Germline CDR1 reads LNHNV; CDR2 reads YYDKDF (reference sequence). CDR3 coding DNA: TGTGCCACCAGCAGAGCGGCGGGAGCGAGGGCAGATACGCAGTATTTT. Its translation is CATSRAAGARADTQYF.

CDR3 residues: CASSLSGWNTEAFF. In nucleotides, the CDR3 is TGTGCCAGCAGTTTAAGTGGCTGGAACACTGAAGCTTTCTTT. The V and J genes are TRBV28 and TRBJ1-1; unclear D gene. Germline V CDR1 and CDR2: MDHEN, SYDVKM. The CDR3 consists of 14 residues. Deletions cut 2 bases from V and 1 base from J, with 8 bases between. Combining the CDR3 with reference TRBV28 and TRBJ1-1 gives the whole variable domain DVKVTQSSRYLVKRTGEKVFLECVQDMDHENMFWYRQDPGLGLRLIYFSYDVKMKEKGDIPEGYSVSREKKERFSLILESASTNQTSMYLCASSLSGWNTEAFFGQGTRLTVV.

The chain combines TRBV7-2 with TRBJ1-3; D is ambiguous. In germline, CDR1 is SGHTA, CDR2 FQGNSA. Between the trimmed V and J ends, which lost 4 bases and 4 bases, there was a span of 14 bases. There are 15 residues in the CDR3. CDR3 protein: CASSSPPGVGNTIYF. Written as DNA, the CDR3 is TGTGCCAGCAGCTCGCCCCCTGGGGTCGGAAACACCATATATTTT.

This chain joins TRBV10-3 and TRBJ1-5; no definite D call. The CDR3 consists of 16 residues. Trimming left V 2 bases short and J 0 bases short, with 11 bases between. Per germline, CDR1 ENHRY and CDR2 SYGVKD. This CDR3 reads CAISEATGNSNQPQHF. The DNA for the CDR3 is TGTGCCATCAGTGAGGCCACGGGAAATAGCAATCAGCCCCAGCATTTT.

V gene TRBV6-1 combines with J gene TRBJ2-3; D gene uncertain. The CDR3 is 13 residues long. Germline values: CDR1 MNHNS, CDR2 SASEGT. V lost 4 bases, J lost 3 bases, and 8 bases lay in between. The DNA of the CDR3 is TGTGCCAGCAGTGCCCCCATTACAGATACGCAGTATTTT. Encoded protein: CASSAPITDTQYF.

This clone has a handful of counts. V usage is TRBV2 and J usage is TRBJ1-5; TRBD1 matches 7 bases. CDR3 length equals 14 residues. CDR1 is SNHLY and CDR2 is FYNNEI in the germline V gene. J gave up 3 bases and V 7 bases, and 6 bases lay outside the gene matches. In nucleotides, the CDR3 is TGTGCCAGCAAAATCGGGACAGTCAATCAGCCCCAGCATTTT. Its translation: CASKIGTVNQPQHF.

V is TRBV7-3 and J is TRBJ1-2; 7 bases are a match to TRBD1. CDR1 SGHTA and CDR2 FQGTGA come from the germline V gene. V was clipped by 5 bases and J by 8 bases; unmatched bases: 14. This CDR3 has 15 amino acids. CDR3 DNA: TGTGCCAGCAGCCCAAACCGGGACAGCAAAGGGGGCTACACCTTC. Protein sequence: CASSPNRDSKGGYTF.

The rearrangement uses TRBV18 and TRBJ1-6; the D is unclear. The V gene lost 6 bases and the J gene lost 8 bases, with 14 bases spanning the gap. Germline V CDR1 and CDR2: KGHSH, LQKENI. CDR3 length equals 14 residues. CDR3 in amino acids: CASSIGEDYSPLHF. The CDR3 coding sequence is TGTGCCAGCTCCATCGGGGAAGACTATTCACCCCTCCACTTT.

This sequence joins TRBV7-8 and TRBJ1-1; D unresolved. The CDR3 covers 12 residues. Germline V CDR1 and CDR2: SGHVS, FQNEAQ. Trimming stripped 0 bases from V and 12 bases from J, with 11 bases between. CDR3 loop: CASSLATGVPFF. The DNA of the CDR3 is TGTGCCAGCAGCTTAGCAACCGGGGTCCCTTTCTTT.

V and J are TRBV5-1 and TRBJ2-3; possible D gene TRBD1, 6 bases. V gave up 4 bases and J gave up 13 bases, with 16 bases separating them. This CDR3 is built from 12 residues. From germline, CDR1 is SGHRS and CDR2 YFSETQ. The CDR3 DNA reads as TGCGCCAGCAGCACCACAGGGCCCTCGGAGTATTTT. Amino acids: CASSTTGPSEYF.

The V gene is TRBV5-6, the J gene TRBJ1-2, with 7 nucleotides matching TRBD1. This CDR3 has 14 amino acids. V shed 4 bases, J shed 4 bases, and the junction held 7 bases outside the gene matches. The V gene's germline CDR1 is SGHDT and CDR2 YYEEEE. The CDR3 coding sequence is TGTGCCAGCAGCCCATTGACAGGGATCTATGGCTACACCTTC. Translation gives CASSPLTGIYGYTF. The entire variable domain, with the rest obtained from reference TRBV5-6 and TRBJ1-2, is as follows: DAGVTQSPTHLIKTRGQQVTLRCSPKSGHDTVSWYQQALGQGPQFIFQYYEEEERQRGNFPDRFSGHQFPNYSSELNVNALLLGDSALYLCASSPLTGIYGYTFGSGTRLTVV.

The chain couples TRBV5-1 to TRBJ1-1; no definite D call. The CDR3 loop spans 14 amino acids. Per germline, CDR1 SGHRS and CDR2 YFSETQ. V dropped 0 bases and J dropped 2 bases, with 8 bases sitting between them. CDR3 residues: CASSLGRGNTEAFF. DNA of the CDR3: TGCGCCAGCAGCTTGGGACGGGGAAACACTGAAGCTTTCTTT.

The J gene is TRBJ2-2, the V gene TRBV10-1; 12 bases map to TRBD2. Trimming took 6 bases from V and 4 from J; bases not matched to a gene: 12. Germline V CDR1 and CDR2: WNHNN, SYGVQD (reference sequence). The CDR3 has 18 amino acids. This CDR3 reads CASSQPNGLAGSTGELFF. CDR3 DNA sequence: TGCGCCAGCAGCCAACCTAACGGACTAGCGGGGAGCACCGGGGAGCTGTTTTTT.

The J gene is TRBJ2-5, the V gene TRBV5-4, with a possible D match to TRBD2 (5 bases). Trimming left V 6 bases short and J 1 base short, with 16 bases between. CDR1 SGHNT and CDR2 YYREEE come from the germline V gene (reference sequence). This CDR3 is 15 amino acids long. CDR3: CASKKQRSLQETQYF. The CDR3 nucleotides are TGTGCCAGCAAGAAGCAGCGGAGCCTCCAAGAGACCCAGTACTTC.

V and J are TRBV11-2 and TRBJ2-7, with TRBD1 matching 8 bases. V dropped 1 base and J dropped 3; count of bases not matched to a gene: 5. The CDR3 sequence is 15 residues long. The germline gives CDR1 SGHAT, CDR2 FQNNGV. The CDR3 protein is CASSLAGTGGYEQYF. The CDR3 nucleotides read TGTGCCAGCAGCTTAGCAGGGACAGGCGGCTACGAGCAGTACTTC.

V and J are TRBV2 and TRBJ2-7; D may be TRBD1 (5 bases). This CDR3 has 13 amino acids. The germline V and J ends were trimmed by 4 bases and 7 bases, with 14 bases remaining between them. The germline gives CDR1 SNHLY, CDR2 FYNNEI. The CDR3 nucleotides are TGTGCCAGCAGTGCAGGGAACGTACGAGAGCAGTACTTC. Protein product: CASSAGNVREQYF. Full variable domain (rest looked up from reference TRBV2 and TRBJ2-7): EPEVTQTPSHQVTQMGQEVILRCVPISNHLYFYWYRQILGQKVEFLVSFYNNEISEKSEIFDDQFSVERPDGSNFTLKIRSTKLEDSAMYFCASSAGNVREQYFGPGTRLTVT.

About this clone: Possible read error: a much larger clone is one base away. This sequence joins TRBV7-2 and TRBJ2-7, with D unclear. This CDR3 spans 11 amino acids. CDR1 and CDR2 (germline): SGHTA, FQGNSA. Trimming stripped 3 bases from V and 2 bases from J, with 2 bases between. The CDR3 region has the DNA TGTGCCAGCAGCTTTGCCTACGAGCAGTACTTC. Its translation: CASSFAYEQYF.

The J gene is TRBJ2-7, the V gene TRBV6-5; D uncertain. This CDR3 has 15 residues. Germline V gene lookup returns CDR1 MNHEY and CDR2 SVGAGI. The ends were cut back, 6 bases at V and 2 bases at J, with 17 bases in the middle. The CDR3 spells CASRPSPGLAYEQYF. The CDR3, as DNA: TGTGCCAGCAGGCCATCCCCCGGGCTGGCCTACGAGCAGTACTTC.

This clone was counted a single time. The genes are TRBV28 and TRBJ1-6; TRBD1 aligns across 8 bases. The ends lost 6 bases at V and 9 bases at J; junction bases unmatched: 16. This CDR3 has 17 residues. CDR1 and CDR2 (germline): MDHEN, SYDVKM. The CDR3 DNA is TGTGCCAGCAGGGGGATACCTGGACAGGGATTGAGTTCACCCCTCCACTTT. The encoded protein is CASRGIPGQGLSSPLHF.

The chain has TRBV19 and TRBJ1-5; no clear D. CDR3 length: 14 amino acids. CDR1 and CDR2 from the germline V gene are LNHDA and SQIVND (reference sequence). V was shortened by 5 bases and J by 2 bases, with 10 bases between the two germline ends. The CDR3 nucleotides are TGTGCCAGTAGTCTGTACATGGGCAATCAGCCCCAGCATTTT. Translating gives CASSLYMGNQPQHF.

Comment on this clone: One end of the junction does not line up with germline, which may come from a read error. The V call is TRBV7-7, the J call TRBJ2-2; D gene ambiguous. Germline CDR1 is SSHAT and CDR2 is FNYEAQ (reference sequence). The CDR3 extends over 13 amino acids. This CDR3 reads CASSSQLRGELFF. The CDR3, as DNA: TGTGCTAGCAGCTCGCAACTAAGGGGGGAGCTGTTTTTT.

The chain carries TRBV18 and TRBJ2-2; 7 bases fit TRBD1. The CDR3 loop spans 14 amino acids. V gave up 1 base and J gave up 7 bases; unmatched junction bases: 3. Germline V gene sequence: CDR1 KGHSH, CDR2 LQKENI. This CDR3 is CASSPQGAGGELFF. CDR3 bases: TGTGCCAGCTCACCACAGGGGGCAGGCGGGGAGCTGTTTTTT.

The chain uses TRBV9 and TRBJ2-7, with 10 positions matching TRBD1. The CDR3 length is 13 residues. J was trimmed by 5 bases and V by 4 bases; bases with no gene match: 3. Germline CDR1 and CDR2: SGDLS and YYNGEE. CDR3 region: CASSPGTGDEQYF. The CDR3 bases are TGTGCCAGCAGCCCAGGGACAGGGGACGAGCAGTACTTC.

In regard to this clone: The same CDR3 can be traced to other DNA sequences in this sample. The V gene is TRBV18, the J gene TRBJ1-5, with a weak D call TRBD1 (6 bases). This CDR3 region has 14 residues. The germline V gene has CDR1 KGHSH and CDR2 LQKENI. V was pared by 3 bases and J by 4 bases, with 10 bases between. CDR3 bases: TGTGCCAGCTCACCTGGACAGCCTAATCAGCCCCAGCATTTT. Its translation is CASSPGQPNQPQHF.

In DNA, the CDR3 is TGTGCCAGCGGGAAACACACTGAAGCTTTCTTT. Translating it yields CASGKHTEAFF. The chain links TRBV6-5 to TRBJ1-1; no clear D gene. Trimming left V 8 bases short and J 3 bases short, with 7 bases between. This CDR3 comprises 11 residues. The germline CDR1 and CDR2 sequences are MNHEY and SVGAGI.

This clone has just a few counts. This rearrangement joins TRBV10-3 to TRBJ2-7; possible D gene TRBD1, 6 bases. Trimming left V 10 bases short and J 0 bases short, with 10 bases between. Per germline, CDR1 ENHRY and CDR2 SYGVKD. The CDR3 has 12 amino acids. This CDR3 is CATGQSSYEQYF. DNA of the CDR3: TGTGCCACCGGACAGAGCTCCTACGAGCAGTACTTC.

The J gene is TRBJ1-1, the V gene TRBV28, with a possible D match to TRBD1 (5 bases). The length of the CDR3 is 15 residues. Germline V gene lookup returns CDR1 MDHEN and CDR2 SYDVKM. V dropped 6 bases and J dropped 1 base, with 15 bases sitting between them. The CDR3 DNA is TGTGCCAGCAGGCAGAAACAGACAGCGAACACTGAAGCTTTCTTT. Protein product: CASRQKQTANTEAFF.